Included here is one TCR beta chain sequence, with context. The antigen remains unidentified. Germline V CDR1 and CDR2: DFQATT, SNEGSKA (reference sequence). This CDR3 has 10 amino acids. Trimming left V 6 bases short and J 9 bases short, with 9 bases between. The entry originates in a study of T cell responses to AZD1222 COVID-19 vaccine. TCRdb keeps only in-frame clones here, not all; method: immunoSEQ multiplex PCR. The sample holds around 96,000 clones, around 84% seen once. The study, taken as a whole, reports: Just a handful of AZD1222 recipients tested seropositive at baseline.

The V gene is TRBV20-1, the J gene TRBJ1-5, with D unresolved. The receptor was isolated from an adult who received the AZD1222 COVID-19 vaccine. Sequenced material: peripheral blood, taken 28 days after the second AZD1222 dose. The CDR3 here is CSAPDRPQHF. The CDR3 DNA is TGCAGTGCCCCGGACCGGCCCCAGCATTTT.